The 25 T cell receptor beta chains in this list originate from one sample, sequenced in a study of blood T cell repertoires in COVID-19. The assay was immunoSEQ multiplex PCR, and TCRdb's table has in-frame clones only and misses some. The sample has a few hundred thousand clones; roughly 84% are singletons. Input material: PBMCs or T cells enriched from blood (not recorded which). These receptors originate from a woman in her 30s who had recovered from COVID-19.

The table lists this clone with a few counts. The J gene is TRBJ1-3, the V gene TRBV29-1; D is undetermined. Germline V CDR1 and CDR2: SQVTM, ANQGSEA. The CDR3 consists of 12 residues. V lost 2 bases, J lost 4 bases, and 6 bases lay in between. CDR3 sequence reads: CSVEWQGNTIYF. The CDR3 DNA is TGCAGCGTTGAATGGCAGGGAAACACCATATATTTT.

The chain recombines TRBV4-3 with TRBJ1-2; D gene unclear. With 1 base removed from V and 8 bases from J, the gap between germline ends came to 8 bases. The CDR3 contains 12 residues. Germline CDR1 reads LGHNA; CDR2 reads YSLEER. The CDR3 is CASSQGMGGYTF. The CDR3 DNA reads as TGCGCCAGCAGCCAAGGGATGGGCGGCTACACCTTC.

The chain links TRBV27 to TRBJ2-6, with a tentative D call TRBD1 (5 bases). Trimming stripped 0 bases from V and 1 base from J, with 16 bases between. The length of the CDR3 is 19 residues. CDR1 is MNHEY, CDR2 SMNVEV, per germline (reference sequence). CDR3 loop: CASSLSKRGTDSGANVLTF. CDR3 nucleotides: TGTGCCAGCAGTTTATCCAAAAGGGGCACAGATTCTGGGGCCAACGTCCTGACTTTC.

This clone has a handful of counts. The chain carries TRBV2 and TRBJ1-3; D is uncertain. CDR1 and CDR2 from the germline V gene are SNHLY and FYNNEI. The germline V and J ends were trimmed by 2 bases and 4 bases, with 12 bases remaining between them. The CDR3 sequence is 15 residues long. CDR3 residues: CASSERQPGGNTIYF. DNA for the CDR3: TGTGCCAGCAGTGAACGGCAGCCCGGGGGAAACACCATATATTTT.

The CDR3 DNA reads TGCGCCAGCAGCCAAGAGAGCGGGGGTCTGTCCTACGAGCAGTACTTC. The encoded protein is CASSQESGGLSYEQYF. V and J are TRBV4-3 and TRBJ2-7, with 8 bases lining up with TRBD2. With V trimmed by 0 bases and J by 1 base, 5 bases remained unmatched. This CDR3 contains 16 residues. The germline V gene encodes CDR1 LGHNA and CDR2 YSLEER.

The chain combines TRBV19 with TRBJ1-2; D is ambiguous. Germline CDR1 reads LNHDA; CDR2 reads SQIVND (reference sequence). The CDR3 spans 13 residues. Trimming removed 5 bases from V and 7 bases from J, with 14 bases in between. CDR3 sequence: CASSEAVHRGYTF. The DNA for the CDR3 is TGTGCCAGTAGTGAGGCAGTTCACCGTGGCTACACCTTC.

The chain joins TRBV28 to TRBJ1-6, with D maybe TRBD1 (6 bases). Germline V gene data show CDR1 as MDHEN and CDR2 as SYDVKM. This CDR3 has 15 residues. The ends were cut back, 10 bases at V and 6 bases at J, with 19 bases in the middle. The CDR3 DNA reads TGTGCCACTAGGTTCCAGACAGGATTTAATTCACCCCTCCACTTT. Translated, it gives CATRFQTGFNSPLHF.

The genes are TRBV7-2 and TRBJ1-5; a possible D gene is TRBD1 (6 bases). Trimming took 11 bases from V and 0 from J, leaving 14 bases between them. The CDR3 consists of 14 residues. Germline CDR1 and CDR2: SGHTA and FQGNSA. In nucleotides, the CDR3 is TGTGCCTCCTCACCAGGGGCTAGCAATCAGCCCCAGCATTTT. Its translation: CASSPGASNQPQHF.

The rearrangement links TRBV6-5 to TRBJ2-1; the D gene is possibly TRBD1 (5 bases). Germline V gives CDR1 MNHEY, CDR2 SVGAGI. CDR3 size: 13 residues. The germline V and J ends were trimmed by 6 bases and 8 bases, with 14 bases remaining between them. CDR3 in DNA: TGTGCCAGCAGGGACACCGGAGAAGATGAGCAGTTCTTC. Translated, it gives CASRDTGEDEQFF.

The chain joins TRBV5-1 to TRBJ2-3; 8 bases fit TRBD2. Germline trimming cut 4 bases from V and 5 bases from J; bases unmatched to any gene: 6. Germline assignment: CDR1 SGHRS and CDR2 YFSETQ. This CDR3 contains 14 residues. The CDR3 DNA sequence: TGCGCCAGCAGCGGGGGACTAGATGTAGATACGCAGTATTTT. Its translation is CASSGGLDVDTQYF.

CDR3 residues: CASSPREQATSGNTIYF. CDR3 nucleotide sequence: TGTGCCAGCAGCCCACGGGAGCAGGCTACCTCTGGAAACACCATATATTTT. The rearrangement links TRBV7-9 to TRBJ1-3; D call uncertain. CDR1 is SEHNR and CDR2 is FQNEAQ in the germline V gene (reference sequence). The V gene lost 5 bases and the J gene lost 0 bases, with 17 bases spanning the gap. The CDR3 consists of 17 residues.

Here the CDR3 reads CASSVVGLAISDTQYF. The CDR3 DNA is TGTGCCAGCAGCGTAGTGGGACTAGCGATTTCAGATACGCAGTATTTT. V gene TRBV9 combines with J gene TRBJ2-3; 10 nucleotides line up with TRBD2. After removal of 0 bases from V and 4 bases from J, the junction contained 5 bases not matched to a gene. This CDR3 spans 16 amino acids. Germline V gene sequence: CDR1 SGDLS, CDR2 YYNGEE. Full variable domain (remainder filled in from reference TRBV9 and TRBJ2-3): DSGVTQTPKHLITATGQRVTLRCSPRSGDLSVYWYQQSLDQGLQFLIQYYNGEERAKGNILERFSAQQFPDLHSELNLSSLELGDSALYFCASSVVGLAISDTQYFGPGTRLTVL.

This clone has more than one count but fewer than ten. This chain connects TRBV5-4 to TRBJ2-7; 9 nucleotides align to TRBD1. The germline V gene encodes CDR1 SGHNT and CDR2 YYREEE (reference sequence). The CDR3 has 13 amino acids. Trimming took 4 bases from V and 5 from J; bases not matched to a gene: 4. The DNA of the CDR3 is TGTGCCAGCAGCGTACAGGGGGCCCACGAGCAGTACTTC. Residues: CASSVQGAHEQYF.

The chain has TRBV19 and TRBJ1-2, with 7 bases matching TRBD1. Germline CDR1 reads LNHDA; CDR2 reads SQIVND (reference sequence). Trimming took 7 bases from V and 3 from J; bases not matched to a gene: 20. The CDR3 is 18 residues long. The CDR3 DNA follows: TGTGCCAGTAATGCGCCCCGTACAGGGGACACACTGGACTATGGCTACACCTTC. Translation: CASNAPRTGDTLDYGYTF.

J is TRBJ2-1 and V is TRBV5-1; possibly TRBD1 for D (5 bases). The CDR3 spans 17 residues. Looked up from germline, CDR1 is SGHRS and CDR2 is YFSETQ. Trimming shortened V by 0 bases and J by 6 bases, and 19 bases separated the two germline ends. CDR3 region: CASSLESFRGRVNEQFF. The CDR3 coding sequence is TGCGCCAGCAGCTTGGAGTCGTTTAGGGGCCGAGTCAATGAGCAGTTCTTC. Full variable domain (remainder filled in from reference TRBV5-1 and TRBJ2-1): KAGVTQTPRYLIKTRGQQVTLSCSPISGHRSVSWYQQTPGQGLQFLFEYFSETQRNKGNFPGRFSGRQFSNSRSEMNVSTLELGDSALYLCASSLESFRGRVNEQFFGPGTRLTVL.

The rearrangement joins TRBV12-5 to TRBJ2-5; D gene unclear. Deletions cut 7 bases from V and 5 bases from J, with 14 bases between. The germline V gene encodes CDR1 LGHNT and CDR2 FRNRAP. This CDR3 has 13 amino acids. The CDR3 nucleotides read TGTGCTAGTGCCCTTCTCCCCCGTGAGACCCAGTACTTC. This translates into CASALLPRETQYF.

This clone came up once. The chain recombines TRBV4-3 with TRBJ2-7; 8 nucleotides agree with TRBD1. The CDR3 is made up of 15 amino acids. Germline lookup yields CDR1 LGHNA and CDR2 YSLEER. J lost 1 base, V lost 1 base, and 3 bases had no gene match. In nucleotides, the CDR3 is TGCGCCAGCAGCCAAGCAGGGGGCGCATCCTACGAGCAGTACTTC. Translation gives CASSQAGGASYEQYF.

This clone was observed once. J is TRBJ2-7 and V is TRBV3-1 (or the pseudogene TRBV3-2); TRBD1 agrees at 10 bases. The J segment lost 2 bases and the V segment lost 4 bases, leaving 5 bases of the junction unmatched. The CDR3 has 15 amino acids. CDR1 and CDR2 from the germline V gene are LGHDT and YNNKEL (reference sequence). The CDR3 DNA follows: TGTGCCAGCAGCCGCGCCGGGACAGGGGCCTACGAGCAGTACTTC. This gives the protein CASSRAGTGAYEQYF.

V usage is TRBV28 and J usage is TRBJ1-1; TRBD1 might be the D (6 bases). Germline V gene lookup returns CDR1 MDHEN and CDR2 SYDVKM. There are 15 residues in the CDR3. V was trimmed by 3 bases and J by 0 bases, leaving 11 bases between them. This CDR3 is CASSFDRTMNTEAFF. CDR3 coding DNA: TGTGCCAGCAGTTTCGACAGGACGATGAACACTGAAGCTTTCTTT.

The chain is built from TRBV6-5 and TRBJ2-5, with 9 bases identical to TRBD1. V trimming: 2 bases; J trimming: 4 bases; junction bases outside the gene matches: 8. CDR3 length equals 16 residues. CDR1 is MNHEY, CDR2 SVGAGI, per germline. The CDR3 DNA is TGTGCCAGCAGTTACGGGGGACAGGGAAAGGGAGAGACCCAGTACTTC. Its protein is CASSYGGQGKGETQYF.

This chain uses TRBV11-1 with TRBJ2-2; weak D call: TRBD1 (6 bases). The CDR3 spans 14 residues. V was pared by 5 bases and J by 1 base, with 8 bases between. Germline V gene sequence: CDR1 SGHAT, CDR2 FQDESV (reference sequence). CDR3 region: CASSPQGNTGELFF. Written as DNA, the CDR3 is TGTGCCAGCAGCCCACAGGGGAACACCGGGGAGCTGTTTTTT.

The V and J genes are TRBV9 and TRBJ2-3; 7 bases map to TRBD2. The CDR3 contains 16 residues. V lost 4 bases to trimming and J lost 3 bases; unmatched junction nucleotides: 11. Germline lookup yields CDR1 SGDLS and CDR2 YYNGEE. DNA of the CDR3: TGTGCCAGCAGCACACCCCTCGGGACTATAACAGATACGCAGTATTTT. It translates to CASSTPLGTITDTQYF.

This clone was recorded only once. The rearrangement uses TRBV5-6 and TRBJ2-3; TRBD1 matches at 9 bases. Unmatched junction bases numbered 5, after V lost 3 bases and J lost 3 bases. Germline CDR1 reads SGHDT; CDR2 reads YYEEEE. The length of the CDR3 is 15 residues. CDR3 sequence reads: CASSSDRGPTDTQYF. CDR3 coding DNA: TGTGCCAGCAGCTCGGACAGGGGACCTACAGATACGCAGTATTTT.

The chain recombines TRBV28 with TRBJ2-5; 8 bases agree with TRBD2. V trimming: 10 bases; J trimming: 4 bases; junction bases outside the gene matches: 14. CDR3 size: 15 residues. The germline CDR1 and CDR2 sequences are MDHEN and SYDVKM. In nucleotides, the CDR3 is TGTGCCACGCACATCCTGTCGGGGGGGGCAGAGACCCAGTACTTC. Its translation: CATHILSGGAETQYF.

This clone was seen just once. The chain's CDR3 is CASSIIEVAGGYTF. The CDR3 nucleotides are TGTGCCAGTAGTATAATCGAGGTCGCCGGGGGCTACACCTTC. The J gene is TRBJ1-2, the V gene TRBV19; D remains ambiguous. The CDR3 length is 14 residues. V was shortened by 2 bases and J by 8 bases, with 15 bases between the two germline ends. The germline V gene encodes CDR1 LNHDA and CDR2 SQIVND (reference sequence).